The 22 T cell receptor beta chains below all came from one sample that was sequenced in a study of control samples from healthy donors and cancer patients. Clones were read by immunoSEQ multiplex PCR, and TCRdb kept only the in-frame ones, dropping some. The sample holds approximately 90,000 clones, approximately 86% seen once. Sequenced input: blood. The receptor set was obtained from a man between 25 and 39 years old in good health.

The chain couples TRBV6-1 to TRBJ2-7; D remains unclear. Trimming left V 3 bases short and J 8 bases short, with 20 bases between. Germline V gene sequence: CDR1 MNHNS, CDR2 SASEGT. The CDR3 totals 15 residues. The CDR3: CASSELHDRSSKQYV. CDR3 DNA sequence: TGTGCCAGCAGTGAGCTACACGACCGGTCGAGTAAGCAGTACGTC.

Comments on this clone: Different DNA sequences within this sample yield the same CDR3. This chain connects TRBV30 to TRBJ2-1, with D maybe TRBD2 (5 bases). The CDR3 is made up of 15 amino acids. Germline CDR1 reads GTSNPN; CDR2 reads SVGIG (reference sequence). Trimming removed 0 bases at V and 5 bases at J, with 14 bases between. The CDR3 loop reads CAWSVGTGINNEQFF. CDR3 sequence (DNA): TGTGCCTGGAGTGTAGGTACGGGGATCAACAATGAGCAGTTCTTC.

The rearrangement joins TRBV2 to TRBJ2-5; 7 nucleotides align to TRBD2. CDR3 length: 13 residues. J was trimmed by 4 bases and V by 6 bases; bases with no gene match: 5. Per germline, CDR1 SNHLY and CDR2 FYNNEI. The CDR3 here is CASSRGDGETQYF. As DNA, the CDR3 is TGTGCCAGCAGCCGGGGGGACGGAGAGACCCAGTACTTC. Full variable domain (outside the CDR3, taken from reference TRBV2 and TRBJ2-5): EPEVTQTPSHQVTQMGQEVILRCVPISNHLYFYWYRQILGQKVEFLVSFYNNEISEKSEIFDDQFSVERPDGSNFTLKIRSTKLEDSAMYFCASSRGDGETQYFGPGTRLLVL.

The chain's CDR3 is CASSPWTSGKETQYF. CDR3 DNA: TGTGCCAGCAGTCCATGGACTAGCGGGAAAGAGACCCAGTACTTC. The rearrangement links TRBV6-6 to TRBJ2-5; TRBD2 aligns across 12 bases. The CDR3 sequence is 15 residues long. V was pared by 5 bases and J by 3 bases, with 4 bases of the junction left unmatched. In germline, CDR1 is MNHNY, CDR2 SVGAGI (reference sequence).

This chain links TRBV18 with TRBJ1-6, with TRBD1 matching over 9 bases. Trimming cost V 1 base and J 4 bases; bases outside gene matches: 5. The CDR3 spans 17 residues. Looked up from germline, CDR1 is KGHSH and CDR2 is LQKENI. Written as DNA, the CDR3 is TGTGCCAGCTCACCACAGGCGGGACAGGGATATAATTCACCCCTCCACTTT. Translation gives CASSPQAGQGYNSPLHF.

The V call is TRBV7-8, the J call TRBJ2-3, with D tentatively TRBD2 (6 bases). The CDR3 length is 17 residues. Germline CDR1 reads SGHVS; CDR2 reads FQNEAQ. The V end lost 1 base, the J end lost 0 bases, and 14 bases lay between the germline ends. The CDR3 region has the DNA TGTGCCAGCAGCTTAGGGGCTAGCGTGACTAGCACAGATACGCAGTATTTT. Protein product: CASSLGASVTSTDTQYF.

The rearrangement links TRBV18 to TRBJ1-1; 10 positions match TRBD1. The CDR3 consists of 17 residues. With 6 bases clipped from V and 5 bases from J, the junction kept 15 bases outside the gene matches. Germline values: CDR1 KGHSH, CDR2 LQKENI. The CDR3 sequence: CASSHIARQGAWTEAFF. The CDR3 bases are TGTGCCAGCTCCCACATAGCGCGACAGGGGGCTTGGACTGAAGCTTTCTTT.

This chain connects TRBV6-5 to TRBJ2-3, with D hard to call. Germline CDR1 MNHEY, CDR2 SVGAGI. V lost 2 bases to trimming and J lost 5 bases, with 17 bases between them. The CDR3 contains 16 residues. Written as DNA, the CDR3 is TGTGCCAGCAGTTACAACTACCCCGAGGTGAGAGATACGCAGTATTTT. It specifies CASSYNYPEVRDTQYF.

This clone was picked up a small number of times. The chain employs TRBV6-5 and TRBJ1-4; TRBD1 matches 9 bases. The CDR3 has 14 amino acids. Germline-derived CDR1 and CDR2 are MNHEY and SVGAGI. The V segment lost 6 bases and the J segment 8 bases; nucleotides outside the gene matches: 7. The CDR3 is CASRSQGAGEKLFF. CDR3 nucleotide sequence: TGTGCCAGCAGATCACAGGGGGCAGGGGAAAAACTGTTTTTT.

The DNA for the CDR3 is TGTGCCAGCAGCTTCGATGGGGGGGCCTATGGCTACACCTTC. Encoded protein: CASSFDGGAYGYTF. The chain couples TRBV7-2 to TRBJ1-2; TRBD1 might be the D (6 bases). The CDR3 length is 14 residues. Trimming shortened V by 3 bases and J by 4 bases, and 12 bases separated the two germline ends. Germline CDR1 reads SGHTA; CDR2 reads FQGNSA.

Only a few counts were recorded for this clone. The genes are TRBV3-1 (or the pseudogene TRBV3-2) and TRBJ1-3; no firm D call. Germline-derived CDR1 and CDR2 are LGHDT and YNNKEL (reference sequence). The V end lost 0 bases, the J end lost 0 bases, and 6 bases lay between the germline ends. This CDR3 spans 15 amino acids. The chain's CDR3 is CASSQEGNSGNTIYF. CDR3 sequence (DNA): TGTGCCAGCAGCCAAGAAGGTAACTCTGGAAACACCATATATTTT.

This sequence joins TRBV5-4 and TRBJ2-3; D not resolved. Trimming cost V 2 bases and J 2 bases, with 3 bases left between them. This CDR3 has 12 amino acids. Germline V gene lookup returns CDR1 SGHNT and CDR2 YYREEE (reference sequence). CDR3 nucleotide sequence: TGTGCCAGCAGCTTTTACACAGATACGCAGTATTTT. Its translation: CASSFYTDTQYF.

V usage is TRBV6-5 and J usage is TRBJ1-2; 8 nucleotides align to TRBD1. The CDR3 runs 15 residues. With 6 bases clipped from V and 3 bases from J, the junction kept 9 bases outside the gene matches. Germline V gene sequence: CDR1 MNHEY, CDR2 SVGAGI. The CDR3 loop is CASRDRGGGDYGYTF. For the CDR3, the DNA is TGTGCCAGCAGAGACAGGGGCGGCGGTGACTATGGCTACACCTTC.

The V gene is TRBV2, the J gene TRBJ1-2; no firm D call. CDR3 length equals 14 residues. Per germline, CDR1 SNHLY and CDR2 FYNNEI. The V gene lost 3 bases and the J gene lost 1 base, with 9 bases spanning the gap. CDR3 DNA sequence: TGTGCCAGCAGTGAGGGTATCTTTAACTATGGCTACACCTTC. Translating gives CASSEGIFNYGYTF.

This clone was detected only once. The same CDR3 is also encoded by other DNA sequences in this sample. The chain combines TRBV9 with TRBJ1-5, with a weak D call TRBD1 (5 bases). The CDR3 runs 15 residues. Germline values: CDR1 SGDLS, CDR2 YYNGEE. The V end was cut by 0 bases, the J end by 3 bases, with 10 bases between. The CDR3 protein is CASSVGGSFNQPQHF. For the CDR3, the DNA is TGTGCCAGCAGCGTAGGGGGGTCTTTCAATCAGCCCCAGCATTTT.

V is TRBV6-6 and J is TRBJ2-5, with 9 bases matching TRBD1. This CDR3 contains 14 residues. Trimming removed 6 bases from V and 5 bases from J; junction bases left unmatched: 7. CDR1 and CDR2 (germline): MNHNY, SVGAGI (reference sequence). The CDR3 reads CASSPGQGTETQYF. In DNA, the CDR3 is TGTGCCAGCAGCCCGGGACAGGGAACCGAGACCCAGTACTTC.

The V and J genes are TRBV4-1 and TRBJ1-2; D is undetermined. Trimming removed 0 bases at V and 8 bases at J, with 7 bases between. Germline V gene lookup returns CDR1 MGHRA and CDR2 YSYEKL. The CDR3 is made up of 12 amino acids. CDR3 in DNA: TGCGCCAGCAGCCAAGAAGAATACGGCTACACCTTC. It codes for CASSQEEYGYTF.

The chain is built from TRBV5-4 and TRBJ2-1; 8 nucleotides align to TRBD2. V shed 0 bases and J 5 bases; nucleotides not matched to a gene: 4. This CDR3 comprises 15 residues. Germline CDR1 SGHNT, CDR2 YYREEE (reference sequence). The CDR3, as DNA: TGTGCCAGCAGCTTGGCCGGGGGGGCCCACAATGAGCAGTTCTTC. It specifies CASSLAGGAHNEQFF. Full variable domain (missing parts from reference TRBV5-4 and TRBJ2-1): ETGVTQSPTHLIKTRGQQVTLRCSSQSGHNTVSWYQQALGQGPQFIFQYYREEENGRGNFPPRFSGLQFPNYSSELNVNALELDDSALYLCASSLAGGAHNEQFFGPGTRLTVL.

J is TRBJ2-5 and V is TRBV5-1; possibly TRBD1 for D (6 bases). This CDR3 spans 16 amino acids. CDR1 is SGHRS and CDR2 is YFSETQ in the germline V gene. V was shortened by 0 bases and J by 0 bases, with 12 bases between the two germline ends. CDR3 loop: CASSLGDRPYQETQYF. CDR3 coding DNA: TGCGCCAGCAGCTTGGGAGACAGGCCTTACCAAGAGACCCAGTACTTC. Together with reference TRBV5-1 and TRBJ2-5, the CDR3 gives the full variable domain: KAGVTQTPRYLIKTRGQQVTLSCSPISGHRSVSWYQQTPGQGLQFLFEYFSETQRNKGNFPGRFSGRQFSNSRSEMNVSTLELGDSALYLCASSLGDRPYQETQYFGPGTRLLVL.

This chain connects TRBV6-5 to TRBJ1-1; D is undetermined. The V gene lost 5 bases and the J gene lost 4 bases, with 11 bases spanning the gap. Germline loops: CDR1 MNHEY, CDR2 SVGAGI. This CDR3 has 13 amino acids. The CDR3 DNA sequence: TGTGCCAGCAGTCTTGCTTGGGGCACTGAAGCTTTCTTT. This codes for CASSLAWGTEAFF.

This rearrangement joins TRBV5-4 to TRBJ1-2; no clear D. The V gene lost 3 bases and the J gene lost 4 bases, with 13 bases spanning the gap. From germline, CDR1 is SGHNT and CDR2 YYREEE (reference sequence). The CDR3 contains 14 residues. The CDR3 bases are TGTGCCAGCAGCTCCCAGAAACACCCCTATGGCTACACCTTC. Its protein product is CASSSQKHPYGYTF.

This clone was recorded a few times. CDR3 sequence reads: CASSLNAVYSPLHF. CDR3 DNA: TGTGCCAGCAGTTTAAATGCAGTCTATTCACCCCTCCACTTT. The chain recombines TRBV27 with TRBJ1-6; D not resolved. Germline CDR1 and CDR2: MNHEY and SMNVEV (reference sequence). Trimming removed 2 bases at V and 8 bases at J, with 10 bases between. The CDR3 is 14 residues long.